This is a list of T cell receptor beta chains from one sample in a study of T cell responses to AZD1222 COVID-19 vaccine. Profiled with immunoSEQ multiplex PCR; TCRdb holds only in-frame clones, not every one. The table lists some 95,000 clones, 80% to 90% of them singletons. The material was peripheral blood, obtained on day 0 of AZD1222 vaccination. The receptors here all came from an adult in good health. CDR3s include the opening cysteine and the closing phenylalanine or tryptophan. Fields, in order: V gene, clone size, J gene, CDR3 protein. Not all rows give a size; the values are once, few, many and, for expanded clones, a class.

TRBV11-1	once	TRBJ1-1	CASSLALTDTEAFF
TRBV7-3	-	TRBJ2-7	CASSPTSGSVEQYF
TRBV4-3	-	TRBJ1-5	CASSREQGLQPQHF
TRBV30	-	TRBJ1-5	CAWSGSTGPQHF
TRBV5-6	-	TRBJ2-7	CASSFLGPSMYEQYF
TRBV29-1	-	TRBJ2-1	CSVRGTSGTRKFF
TRBV27	-	TRBJ2-7	CASSFEKGTSGGRYEQYF
TRBV5-4	many	TRBJ2-5	CASSLSASQETQYF
TRBV2	-	TRBJ2-1	CASRSGAATFF
TRBV7-9	-	TRBJ1-1	CASSLGTANTEAFF
TRBV20-1	-	TRBJ2-5	CSATVRETQYF
TRBV28	few	TRBJ2-5	CASSSRTSGEETQYF
TRBV6-5	-	TRBJ2-5	CASSNPSGKAETQYF
TRBV7-9	-	TRBJ1-2	CASSLLVNYGYTF
TRBV7-3	-	TRBJ2-1	CASSFGPALRASNEQFF
TRBV7-2	-	TRBJ2-3	CASSLVRDRGLLTDTQYF
TRBV5-1	-	TRBJ2-2	CASSLKASGPGELFF
TRBV2	-	TRBJ1-5	CASSGQGNQPQHF
TRBV27	-	TRBJ2-7	CASSLKPRERQASSYEQYF
TRBV6-5	few	TRBJ2-2	CASGHPGELFF
TRBV7-8	-	TRBJ2-7	CASSLMPTYEQYF
TRBV2	-	TRBJ1-4	CASTQETTNEKLFF
TRBV27	-	TRBJ2-2	CASSFAGTGELFF
TRBV19	few	TRBJ1-3	CASSTGQGLSLSSGNTIYF
TRBV19	-	TRBJ1-2	CASRSGVLNYGYTF
TRBV3-1/TRBV3-2	few	TRBJ2-4	CASSQPGGNIQYF
TRBV9	-	TRBJ1-1	CASSVAGTNTEAFF
TRBV6-1	-	TRBJ2-2	CASSEYTGELFF
TRBV19	-	TRBJ2-1	CASSIVRAEQFF
TRBV11-2	-	TRBJ2-1	CASSRPLNPLFF
TRBV18	-	TRBJ1-5	CASSPGQGGQPQHF
TRBV4-1	-	TRBJ1-3	CASSYDRRSGNTIYF
TRBV10-1	-	TRBJ2-2	CASSDPSGELFF
TRBV6-1	-	TRBJ1-6	CASSEVQGMALHF
TRBV7-9	once	TRBJ2-1	CASSLGEYNEQFF
TRBV3-1/TRBV3-2	-	TRBJ1-1	CASSLGGNTEAFF
TRBV27	-	TRBJ1-1	CASSLEGRAEAFF
TRBV6-2/TRBV6-3	-	TRBJ2-3	CASSQAGVADTQYF